The next 13 T cell receptor beta chains were all read from a single sample in a study of early T cells in non-severe SARS-CoV-2 infection. TCRdb analysed the 5' RACE reads with MiXCR anew, one entry per CDR3 protein. The sample has about 23,000 distinct CDR3 sequences, around 4.2% seen once. Input material: whole blood. These receptors were obtained from an adult who was a healthcare worker with PCR-confirmed SARS-CoV-2 infection or an uninfected control (not recorded which).

This clonotype came up many times. J is TRBJ1-1 and V is TRBV29-1; perhaps TRBD1 as D (6 bases). Trimming removed 2 bases from V and 10 bases from J, with 11 bases in between. Germline lookup yields CDR1 SQVTM and CDR2 ANQGSEA. The CDR3 spans 11 residues. Here the CDR3 reads CSVEMGGGAFF. The DNA for the CDR3 is TGCAGCGTTGAAATGGGAGGGGGAGCTTTCTTT.

This clonotype came up a few times. The genes are TRBV6-5 and TRBJ2-7, with TRBD1 matching 9 bases. Germline CDR1 reads MNHEY; CDR2 reads SVGAGI. CDR3 length equals 14 residues. Trimming took 8 bases from V and 4 from J; bases not matched to a gene: 9. As DNA, the CDR3 is TGTGCCAGCTCCGCCGGGACAGGGCGTTACGAGCAGTACTTC. It encodes CASSAGTGRYEQYF.

This clonotype was recorded at least ten times. The V and J genes are TRBV12-3 or TRBV12-4 and TRBJ2-5; D is unclear. The V end was cut by 2 bases, the J end by 5 bases, with 3 bases between. The CDR3 contains 11 residues. The DNA for the CDR3 is TGTGCCAGCAGTTTAACGGAGACCCAGTACTTC. Residues: CASSLTETQYF.

The rearrangement links TRBV6-2 or TRBV6-3 to TRBJ1-1; no reliable D call. The germline V gene encodes CDR1 MNHEY and CDR2 SVGEGT. With 0 bases removed from V and 0 bases from J, the gap between germline ends came to 11 bases. The length of the CDR3 is 16 residues. CDR3 residues: CASSYSTDFLNTEAFF. DNA for the CDR3: TGTGCCAGCAGTTACTCGACGGACTTTTTGAACACTGAAGCTTTCTTT.

This clonotype has at least ten counts. V gene TRBV5-1 combines with J gene TRBJ2-7; tentatively, D is TRBD1 (6 bases). V was clipped by 1 base and J by 6 bases, with 11 bases between them. Germline assignment: CDR1 SGHRS and CDR2 YFSETQ. This CDR3 has 13 amino acids. The CDR3 spells CASSLLQGFEQYF. DNA of the CDR3: TGCGCCAGCAGCTTGTTACAGGGATTCGAGCAGTACTTC.

This clonotype showed up just a few times. The J gene is TRBJ2-3, the V gene TRBV6-5; no clear D. Trimming stripped 8 bases from V and 6 bases from J, with 6 bases between. CDR3 length: 10 amino acids. Per germline, CDR1 MNHEY and CDR2 SVGAGI. The CDR3 DNA sequence: TGTGCCAGCTGTTCCGATACGCAGTATTTT. Translating gives CASCSDTQYF.

This clonotype was observed at least ten times. V gene TRBV6-6 combines with J gene TRBJ2-7; D not certain. CDR3 length: 12 amino acids. The V end was cut by 5 bases, the J end by 5 bases, with 10 bases between. Germline V gene lookup returns CDR1 MNHNY and CDR2 SVGAGI (reference sequence). The chain's CDR3 is CASSLTRDEQYF. Written as DNA, the CDR3 is TGTGCCAGCAGTCTCACAAGGGACGAGCAGTACTTC.

In its sample, this clonotype was seen many times. The rearrangement links TRBV6-2 or TRBV6-3 to TRBJ2-3; D tentatively reads TRBD1 or TRBD2 (5 bases each). The CDR3 consists of 17 residues. Per germline, CDR1 MNHEY and CDR2 SVGEGT. The V and J ends lost 2 bases and 2 bases respectively, with 17 bases between them. CDR3 nucleotide sequence: TGTGCCAGCAGTTACCTATGGGGACCGGGACCCACAGATACGCAGTATTTT. Its translation is CASSYLWGPGPTDTQYF.

This clonotype was observed a few times. The CDR3 protein is CASSLDREETQYF. CDR3 sequence (DNA): TGTGCCAGCAGCTTAGACAGAGAAGAGACCCAGTACTTC. The V and J genes are TRBV7-8 and TRBJ2-5; D remains ambiguous. The CDR3 length is 13 residues. Germline-derived CDR1 and CDR2 are SGHVS and FQNEAQ. Trimming removed 1 base from V and 3 bases from J, with 6 bases in between.

The CDR3 here is CASSFRDTQYF. The CDR3 bases are TGTGCCAGCAGTTTTAGGGATACGCAGTATTTT. V is TRBV12-3 or TRBV12-4 and J is TRBJ2-3; D call uncertain. This CDR3 is 11 amino acids long. V was trimmed by 3 bases and J by 6 bases, leaving 4 bases between them.

This clonotype has a count of ten or more. The chain uses TRBV12-3 or TRBV12-4 and TRBJ2-2; perhaps TRBD2 as D (7 bases). V shed 2 bases and J shed 4 bases, with 14 bases lying between them. The CDR3 totals 16 residues. The chain's CDR3 is CASSLNQGGGTGELFF. The DNA for the CDR3 is TGTGCCAGCAGTTTAAACCAGGGAGGGGGCACCGGGGAGCTGTTTTTT.

This clonotype has more than one count but fewer than ten. The V call is TRBV6-6, the J call TRBJ1-2, with unresolved D. V lost 6 bases and J 2 bases, leaving 10 bases between the germline ends. The CDR3 has 13 amino acids. Germline loops: CDR1 MNHNY, CDR2 SVGAGI (reference sequence). The CDR3 region is CASRKWQNYGYTF. CDR3 coding DNA: TGTGCCAGCAGAAAATGGCAGAACTATGGCTACACCTTC.

The gene calls are TRBV12-3 or TRBV12-4 and TRBJ2-3; a possible D gene is TRBD1 (5 bases). The ends were cut back, 8 bases at V and 0 bases at J, with 9 bases in the middle. The CDR3 consists of 13 residues. In DNA form, the CDR3 reads TGTGCCAGCGGGGCCAGAAGCACAGATACGCAGTATTTT. Its translation: CASGARSTDTQYF.